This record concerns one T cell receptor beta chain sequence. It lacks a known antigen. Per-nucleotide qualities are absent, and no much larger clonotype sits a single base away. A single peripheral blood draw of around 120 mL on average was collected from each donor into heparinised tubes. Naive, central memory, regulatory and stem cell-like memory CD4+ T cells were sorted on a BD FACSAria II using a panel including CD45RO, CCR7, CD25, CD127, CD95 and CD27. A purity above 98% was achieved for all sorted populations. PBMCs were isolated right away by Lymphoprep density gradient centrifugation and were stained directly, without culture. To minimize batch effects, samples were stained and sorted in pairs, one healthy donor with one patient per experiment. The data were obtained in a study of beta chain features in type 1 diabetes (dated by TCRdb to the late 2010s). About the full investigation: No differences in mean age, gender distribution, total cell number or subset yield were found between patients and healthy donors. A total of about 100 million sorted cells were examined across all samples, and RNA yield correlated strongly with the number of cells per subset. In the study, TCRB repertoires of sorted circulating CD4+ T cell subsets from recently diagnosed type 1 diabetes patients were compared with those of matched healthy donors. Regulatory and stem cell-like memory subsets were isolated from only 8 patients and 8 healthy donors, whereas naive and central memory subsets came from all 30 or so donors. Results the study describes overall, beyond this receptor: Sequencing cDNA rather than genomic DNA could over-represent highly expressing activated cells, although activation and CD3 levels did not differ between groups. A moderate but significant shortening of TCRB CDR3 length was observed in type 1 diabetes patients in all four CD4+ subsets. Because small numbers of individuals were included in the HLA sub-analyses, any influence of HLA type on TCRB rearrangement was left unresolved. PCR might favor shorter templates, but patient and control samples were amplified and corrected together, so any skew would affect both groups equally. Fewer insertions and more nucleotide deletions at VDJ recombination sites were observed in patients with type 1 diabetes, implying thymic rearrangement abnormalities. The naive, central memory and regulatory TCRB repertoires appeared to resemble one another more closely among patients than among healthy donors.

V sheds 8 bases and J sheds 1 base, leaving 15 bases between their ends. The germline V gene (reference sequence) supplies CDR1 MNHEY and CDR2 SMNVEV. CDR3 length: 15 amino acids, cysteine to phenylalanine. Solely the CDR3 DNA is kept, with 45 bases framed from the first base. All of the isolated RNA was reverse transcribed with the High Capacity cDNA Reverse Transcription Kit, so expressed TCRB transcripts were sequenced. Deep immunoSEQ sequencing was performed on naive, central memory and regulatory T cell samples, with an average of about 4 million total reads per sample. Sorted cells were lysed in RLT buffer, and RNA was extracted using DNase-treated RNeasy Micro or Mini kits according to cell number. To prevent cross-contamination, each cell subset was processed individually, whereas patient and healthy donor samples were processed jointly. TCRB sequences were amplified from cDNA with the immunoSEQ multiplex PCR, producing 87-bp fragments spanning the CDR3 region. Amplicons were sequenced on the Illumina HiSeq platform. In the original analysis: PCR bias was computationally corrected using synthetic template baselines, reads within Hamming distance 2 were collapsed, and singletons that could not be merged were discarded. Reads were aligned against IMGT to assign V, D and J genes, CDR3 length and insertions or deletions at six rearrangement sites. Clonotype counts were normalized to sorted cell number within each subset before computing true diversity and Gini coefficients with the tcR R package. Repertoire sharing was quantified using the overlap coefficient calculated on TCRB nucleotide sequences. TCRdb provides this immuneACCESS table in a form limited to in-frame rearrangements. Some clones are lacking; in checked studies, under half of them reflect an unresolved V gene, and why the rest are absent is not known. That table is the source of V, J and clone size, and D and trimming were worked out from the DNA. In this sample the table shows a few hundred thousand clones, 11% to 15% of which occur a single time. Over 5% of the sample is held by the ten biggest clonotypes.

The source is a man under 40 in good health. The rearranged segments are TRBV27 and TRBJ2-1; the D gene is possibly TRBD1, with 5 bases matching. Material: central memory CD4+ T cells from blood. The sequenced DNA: TGTGCCAGCCCTCAGGGTTATCGGTCCTACAATGAGCAGTTCTTC. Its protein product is CASPQGYRSYNEQFF.